This is a list of T cell receptor beta chains from one sample in a study of control samples from healthy donors and cancer patients. This table comes from immunoSEQ multiplex PCR, and its TCRdb copy is limited to in-frame clones, with some not included. The sample includes about 82,000 clones, about nine tenths of them seen just once. The sequencing input was blood. The receptors derive from a man aged 45-65 years in good health. CDR3s include the opening cysteine and the closing phenylalanine or tryptophan. The D gene is left open where the match is weak. Clone size is given for some rows only: seen once, a few or many times, or a class if the clone is expanded.

j_call | d_call | clone_size | v_call | cdr3_aa | cdr3_nt
TRBJ1-1 | NA | NA | TRBV14 | CASSLGGGVNTEAFF | TGTGCCAGCAGCCTGGGGGGTGGAGTGAACACTGAAGCTTTCTTT
TRBJ2-6 | NA | NA | TRBV7-9 | CASSDARGYSGANVLTF | TGTGCCAGCAGCGATGCGCGGGGTTACTCTGGGGCCAACGTCCTGACTTTC
TRBJ1-2 | NA | NA | TRBV20-1 | CSASEAVGGGYGYTF | TGCAGTGCTAGTGAGGCCGTTGGAGGGGGCTATGGCTACACCTTC
TRBJ2-7 | TRBD2 | NA | TRBV24-1 | CATSESRTSINYEQYF | TGTGCCACCAGTGAGTCTCGGACTAGCATTAACTACGAGCAGTACTTC
TRBJ1-2 | NA | once | TRBV24-1 | CATSDPPGPNRRGYTF | TGTGCCACCAGTGATCCCCCGGGACCTAACCGGCGGGGCTACACCTTC
TRBJ1-1 | NA | NA | TRBV5-1 | CASSRDTGETEAFF | TGCGCCAGCAGCAGAGACACTGGGGAGACTGAAGCTTTCTTT
TRBJ1-2 | NA | NA | TRBV5-1 | CASSRPGGYTF | TGCGCCAGCAGCCGTCCCGGTGGCTACACCTTC
TRBJ1-6 | TRBD1 | NA | TRBV4-2 | CASSRRGGPYNSPLHF | TGTGCCAGCAGCCGCAGGGGGGGGCCCTATAATTCACCCCTCCACTTT
TRBJ2-3 | TRBD1 | NA | TRBV18 | CASSDDRVGTDTQYF | TGTGCCAGCTCGGATGACAGGGTTGGCACAGATACGCAGTATTTT
TRBJ1-2 | NA | NA | TRBV5-1 | CASSLYYTSSNYGYTF | TGCGCCAGCAGCTTGTACTACACGTCGTCTAACTATGGCTACACCTTC
TRBJ1-5 | NA | NA | TRBV19 | CASRRVRLDEVYSNQPQHF | TGTGCCAGTAGACGAGTAAGGTTGGACGAAGTCTATAGCAATCAGCCCCAGCATTTT
TRBJ2-4 | TRBD2 | NA | TRBV20-1 | CSTGGENIQYF | TGCAGCACCGGGGGGGAAAACATTCAGTACTTC
TRBJ2-2 | NA | NA | TRBV19 | CASSIARETGELFF | TGTGCCAGTAGTATAGCCCGGGAAACCGGGGAGCTGTTTTTT
TRBJ2-7 | NA | NA | TRBV5-6 | CASSLRGGVEQYF | TGTGCCAGCAGCTTGCGAGGGGGAGTTGAGCAGTACTTC
TRBJ2-7 | TRBD2 | NA | TRBV6-1 | CASSEGTSGGLSYEQYF | TGTGCCAGCAGTGAAGGGACTAGCGGGGGTCTCTCCTACGAGCAGTACTTC
TRBJ2-3 | NA | NA | TRBV4-3 | CASSQGDRPGSVDTQYF | TGCGCCAGCAGCCAAGGTGACAGGCCCGGCAGTGTGGATACGCAGTATTTT
TRBJ2-5 | TRBD2 | once | TRBV3-1/TRBV3-2 | CASSPLAGIGQETQYF | TGTGCCAGCAGCCCGCTAGCGGGGATCGGTCAAGAGACCCAGTACTTC
TRBJ2-1 | NA | NA | TRBV14 | CASSQDLISAVWEQFF | TGTGCCAGCAGCCAAGATCTTATTTCGGCGGTGTGGGAGCAGTTCTTC
TRBJ2-7 | TRBD1 | NA | TRBV6-5 | CASSYFQGAAYEQYF | TGTGCCAGCAGTTACTTCCAGGGGGCGGCCTACGAGCAGTACTTC
TRBJ2-1 | NA | NA | TRBV29-1 | CSVRATTNHEQFF | TGCAGCGTCAGGGCCACCACCAATCATGAGCAGTTCTTC
TRBJ2-2 | NA | NA | TRBV3-1/TRBV3-2 | CASSPWAGSPNTGELFF | TGTGCCAGCAGCCCCTGGGCGGGGTCTCCGAACACCGGGGAGCTGTTTTTT
TRBJ2-7 | TRBD2 | once | TRBV11-2 | CASSPSSGGVSYEQYF | TGTGCCAGCAGCCCATCTAGCGGGGGGGTCTCCTACGAGCAGTACTTC
TRBJ2-3 | NA | few | TRBV24-1 | CATAQGRSSTDTQYF | TGTGCCACGGCTCAGGGGCGGTCTAGCACAGATACGCAGTATTTT
TRBJ2-4 | NA | NA | TRBV19 | CATRLVGPGKNIQYF | TGTGCCACCCGGTTGGTGGGGCCTGGCAAAAACATTCAGTACTTC
TRBJ2-2 | TRBD2 | NA | TRBV9 | CASTSDWTRTGELFF | TGTGCCAGCACCTCAGACTGGACTAGGACCGGGGAGCTGTTTTTT
TRBJ1-2 | TRBD1 | few | TRBV2 | CASSFDRANYGYTF | TGTGCCAGCAGTTTTGACAGGGCAAACTATGGCTACACCTTC
TRBJ1-6 | TRBD1 | NA | TRBV4-2 | CASSQVGGNSPLHF | TGTGCCAGCAGCCAAGTAGGGGGCAATTCACCCCTCCACTTT
TRBJ1-2 | NA | few | TRBV9 | CASSPREGYGYTF | TGTGCCAGCAGCCCCCGGGAAGGCTATGGCTACACCTTC
TRBJ1-4 | NA | NA | TRBV2 | CASSSLSVTTGGKLFF | TGTGCCAGCAGTTCCCTTTCTGTGACAACCGGGGGAAAACTGTTTTTT
TRBJ2-1 | TRBD2 | NA | TRBV3-1/TRBV3-2 | CASSQGLSSYNEQFF | TGTGCCAGCAGCCAGGGACTAAGCTCCTACAATGAGCAGTTCTTC
TRBJ2-3 | NA | NA | TRBV5-5 | CASSLAQGGDDTQYF | TGTGCCAGCAGCTTGGCTCAGGGTGGGGATGATACGCAGTATTTT
TRBJ1-6 | TRBD1 | NA | TRBV7-6 | CASSTSRTGGRSPLHF | TGTGCCAGCAGCACTAGTCGGACAGGGGGCAGATCACCCCTCCACTTT
TRBJ2-2 | NA | NA | TRBV19 | CASTAYNVNTGELFF | TGTGCCAGTACGGCGTATAACGTGAACACCGGGGAGCTGTTTTTT
TRBJ2-1 | NA | NA | TRBV28 | CASSPVGRGDEQFF | TGTGCCAGCAGTCCCGTGGGCAGGGGAGATGAGCAGTTCTTC
TRBJ1-2 | NA | few | TRBV20-1 | CSASGATTNYGYTF | TGCAGTGCTAGTGGCGCTACCACTAACTATGGCTACACCTTC
TRBJ1-2 | NA | few | TRBV19 | CASKSPGNYGYTF | TGTGCCAGTAAGTCCCCGGGTAACTATGGCTACACCTTC
TRBJ1-2 | NA | NA | TRBV4-3 | CASSQTRAITNYGYTF | TGCGCCAGCAGCCAAACCAGGGCGATTACTAACTATGGCTACACCTTC
TRBJ1-1 | NA | NA | TRBV7-8 | CASNLRGTRDTEAFF | TGTGCCAGCAACCTACGGGGGACTAGGGATACTGAAGCTTTCTTT
TRBJ1-4 | NA | NA | TRBV30 | CAIRRATNEKLFF | TGTGCTATCCGGAGAGCAACTAATGAAAAACTGTTTTTT